This T cell receptor beta chain stems from a study of cytomegalovirus exposure and HLA in healthy donors. General observations from the study: There were several of the most significant clusters that appeared linked to common viral pathogens in a later analysis. Whilst most TCR sequences proved rare, a subset of public TCRs occurred across many donors. A further, later analysis showed that HLA-associated TCR beta chains (compared with equally common others) were more clonally expanded.

PCR employed 60 Vbeta and 13 Jbeta primers. TCRdb's copy holds only in-frame clones and misses some; the assay was immunoSEQ multiplex PCR. This table has tens of thousands of clones, about two thirds appearing once. This clone was recorded once. Its antigen is currently unknown. CDR1 and CDR2 (germline): SGHRS, YFSETQ. V lost 0 bases and J lost 2, with 9 bases in between. The CDR3 covers 15 residues. The receptor was derived from a boy between 10 and 17 years old in good health and CMV-seropositive. J is TRBJ2-1 and V is TRBV5-1; D may be TRBD2 (5 bases). Sequencing was carried out using PBMCs. The DNA of the CDR3 is TGCGCCAGCAGCTTGGAGGGAGAGCCCTACAATGAGCAGTTCTTC. Amino acids: CASSLEGEPYNEQFF.